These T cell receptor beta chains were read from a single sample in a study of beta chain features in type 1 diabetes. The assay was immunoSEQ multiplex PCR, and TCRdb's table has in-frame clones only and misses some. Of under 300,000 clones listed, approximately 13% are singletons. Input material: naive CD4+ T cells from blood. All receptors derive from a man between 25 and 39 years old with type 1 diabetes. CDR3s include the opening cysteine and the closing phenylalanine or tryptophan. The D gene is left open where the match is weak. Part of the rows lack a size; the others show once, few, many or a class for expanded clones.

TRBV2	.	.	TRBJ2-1	TGTGCCAGCAGTTTATATCCCCAGGGGAGTGAGCAGTTCTTC	CASSLYPQGSEQFF
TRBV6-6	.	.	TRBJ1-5	TGTGCCAGCAGAATACAAGATCAGCCCCAGCATTTT	CASRIQDQPQHF
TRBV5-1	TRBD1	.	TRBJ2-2	TGCGCCAGCAGATACGGGGACAGGAACACCGGGGAGCTGTTTTTT	CASRYGDRNTGELFF
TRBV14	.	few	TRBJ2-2	TGTGCCAGCAGCGAACAGGGAATCACCGGGGAGCTGTTTTTT	CASSEQGITGELFF
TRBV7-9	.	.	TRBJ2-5	TGTGCCAGCAGCTTAGGTTACATTCAAGAGACCCAGTACTTC	CASSLGYIQETQYF
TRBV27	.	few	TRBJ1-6	TGTGCCAGCAGTTTATTAGGGGCTGATTCACCCCTCCACTTT	CASSLLGADSPLHF
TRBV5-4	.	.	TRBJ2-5	TGTGCCAGCAGCTTGGCCCGGGGGTACCAAGAGACCCAGTACTTC	CASSLARGYQETQYF
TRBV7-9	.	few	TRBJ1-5	TGTGCCAGCAGCCCGGGGGGGAGCAATCAGCCCCAGCATTTT	CASSPGGSNQPQHF
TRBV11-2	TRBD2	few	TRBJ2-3	TGTGCCAGCAGCTTCTTAGCGGGGAGAAGCACAGATACGCAGTATTTT	CASSFLAGRSTDTQYF
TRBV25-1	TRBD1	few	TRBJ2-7	TGTGCCAGCAGTCCACGGACAGGGCGGAACGAGCAGTACTTC	CASSPRTGRNEQYF
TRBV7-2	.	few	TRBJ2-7	TGTGCCAGCAGCTCTAGCGCTGCCTACGAGCAGTACTTC	CASSSSAAYEQYF
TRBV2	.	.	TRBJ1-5	TGTGCCAGCAGTGCCCAAGAGGGTAGCCAGCCCCAGCATTTT	CASSAQEGSQPQHF
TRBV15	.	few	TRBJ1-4	TGTGCCACCAGCAGAGACCAGAATGAAAAACTGTTTTTT	CATSRDQNEKLFF
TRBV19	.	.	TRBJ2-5	TGTGCCAGTAGTTCATCGACTCCTACCAACACTCAAGAGACCCAGTACTTC	CASSSSTPTNTQETQYF
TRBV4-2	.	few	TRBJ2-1	TGTGCCAGCAGCCCTTCATCAGGAATCGGTGAGCAGTTCTTC	CASSPSSGIGEQFF